This TCR beta chain was sequenced in a study of CD8 T cells in Susac syndrome. Overall study context: The sequenced Susac syndrome patients comprised five or six with active disease and roughly eight in remission. Blood was drawn from Susac syndrome patients while they were therapy-naive, on corticosteroids, or on intravenous immunoglobulin alone.

Overall study results and limits: The study found that Susac CD8+ clonal expansion peaked in TEMRA cells and active patients.

Comment on this clonotype: Antigen unknown.

Random hexamers were used to reverse transcribe an amount of roughly 0.45 to 1 ug RNA. An immunoSEQ multiplex PCR amplified TCR beta CDR3 over 54 Vbeta and 13 Jbeta. In TCRdb, the immunoSEQ multiplex PCR reads were re-called with MiXCR into one record per CDR3 protein. The sample has approximately 74,000 distinct CDR3 sequences, approximately 95% seen once. This CDR3 is built from 14 residues. V was trimmed by 0 bases and J by 4 bases, leaving 9 bases between them. Germline V gene sequence: CDR1 MNHEY, CDR2 SVGAGI. Sample: CD8+ T cells from PBMCs. The J gene is TRBJ1-2, the V gene TRBV6-5, with D tentatively TRBD1 (6 bases). The TCR originated in a human donor with Susac syndrome. CDR3 DNA: TGTGCCAGCAGTTACTCGACGGACAGCTATGGCTACACCTTC. Its translation is CASSYSTDSYGYTF.